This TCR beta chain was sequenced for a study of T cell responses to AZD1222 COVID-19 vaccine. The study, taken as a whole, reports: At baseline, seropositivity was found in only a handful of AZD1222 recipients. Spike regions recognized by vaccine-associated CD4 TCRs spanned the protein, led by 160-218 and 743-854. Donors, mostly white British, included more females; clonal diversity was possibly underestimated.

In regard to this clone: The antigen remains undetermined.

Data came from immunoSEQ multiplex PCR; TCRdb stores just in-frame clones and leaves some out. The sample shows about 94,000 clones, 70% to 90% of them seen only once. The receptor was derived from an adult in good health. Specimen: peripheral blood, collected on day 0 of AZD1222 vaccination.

The CDR3 DNA reads TGTGCCAGCAGCCCGCGGACACCTTCCATCTCTGGGGCCAACGTCCTGACTTTC. Its translation: CASSPRTPSISGANVLTF. The chain has TRBV21-1 and TRBJ2-6; TRBD1, the table's D call, lacks a check against the DNA. TRBV21-1 is tagged as a pseudogene. The CDR3 runs to 18 residues.